The sequence of this T cell receptor beta chain was determined in a study of blood T cell repertoires in COVID-19. In the study overall: PBMCs, B-cell-depleted T cells, or T cells provided the cDNA or gDNA that made up the material.

CDR1 is SGHNT and CDR2 is YENEEA in the germline V gene. This CDR3 is built from 15 residues. The V and J ends lost 4 bases and 6 bases, in that order; junction bases with no gene match: 3. In the source study's methods: Amplification from reference gene primers served as the basis for estimated nucleated cell counts. Some clones are missing from TCRdb's copy, which holds only in-frame ones; the method was immunoSEQ multiplex PCR. V and J calls and clone size are those listed in that table; D and trimming were worked out from the DNA. The data contain roughly 420,000 clones, roughly 90% of them seen just once; the ten biggest clones take up more than 0.85%. Participant reports of clinical history set cohort assignment.

The sample comprised PBMCs or T cells enriched from blood (not recorded which). V gene TRBV11-3 combines with J gene TRBJ2-1; 13 nucleotides align to TRBD2. This receptor was identified in a woman younger than 45 with acute COVID-19. Written as DNA, the CDR3 is TGTGCCAGCAGCTCGGGACTAGCGGGGAGCAATGAGCAGTTCTTC. It encodes CASSSGLAGSNEQFF. Looking up the rest from reference TRBV11-3 and TRBJ2-1 gives the full variable domain: EAGVVQSPRYKIIEKKQPVAFWCNPISGHNTLYWYLQNLGQGPELLIRYENEEAVDDSQLPKDRFSAERLKGVDSTLKIQPAELGDSAVYLCASSSGLAGSNEQFFGPGTRLTVL.